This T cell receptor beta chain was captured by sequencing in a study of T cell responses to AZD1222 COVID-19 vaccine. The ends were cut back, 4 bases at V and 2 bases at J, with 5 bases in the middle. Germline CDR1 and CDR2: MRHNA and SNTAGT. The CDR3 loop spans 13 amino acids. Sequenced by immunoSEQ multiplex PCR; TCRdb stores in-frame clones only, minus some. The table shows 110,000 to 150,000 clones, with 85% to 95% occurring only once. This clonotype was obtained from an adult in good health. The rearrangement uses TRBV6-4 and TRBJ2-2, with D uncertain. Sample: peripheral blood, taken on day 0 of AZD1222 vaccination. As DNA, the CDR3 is TGTGCCAGCAGTGTCACAAACACCGGGGAGCTGTTTTTT. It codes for CASSVTNTGELFF.